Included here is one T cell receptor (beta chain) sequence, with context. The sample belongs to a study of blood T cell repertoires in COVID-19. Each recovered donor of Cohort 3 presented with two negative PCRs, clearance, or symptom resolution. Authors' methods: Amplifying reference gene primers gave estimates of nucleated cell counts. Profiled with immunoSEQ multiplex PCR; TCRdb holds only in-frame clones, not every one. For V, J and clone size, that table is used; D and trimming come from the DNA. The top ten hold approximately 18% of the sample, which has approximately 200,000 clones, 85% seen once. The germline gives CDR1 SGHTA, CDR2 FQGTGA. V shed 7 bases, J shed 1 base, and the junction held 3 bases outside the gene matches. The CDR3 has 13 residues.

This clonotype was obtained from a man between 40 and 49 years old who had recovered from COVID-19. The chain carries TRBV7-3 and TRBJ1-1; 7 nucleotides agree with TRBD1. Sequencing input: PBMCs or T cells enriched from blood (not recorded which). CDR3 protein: CASKGGGNTEAFF. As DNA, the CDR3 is TGTGCCAGCAAAGGGGGCGGGAACACTGAAGCTTTCTTT. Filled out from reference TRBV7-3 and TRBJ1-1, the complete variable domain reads GAGVSQTPSNKVTEKGKYVELRCDPISGHTALYWYRQSLGQGPEFLIYFQGTGAADDSGLPNDRFFAVRPEGSVSTLKIQRTERGDSAVYLCASKGGGNTEAFFGQGTRLTVV.